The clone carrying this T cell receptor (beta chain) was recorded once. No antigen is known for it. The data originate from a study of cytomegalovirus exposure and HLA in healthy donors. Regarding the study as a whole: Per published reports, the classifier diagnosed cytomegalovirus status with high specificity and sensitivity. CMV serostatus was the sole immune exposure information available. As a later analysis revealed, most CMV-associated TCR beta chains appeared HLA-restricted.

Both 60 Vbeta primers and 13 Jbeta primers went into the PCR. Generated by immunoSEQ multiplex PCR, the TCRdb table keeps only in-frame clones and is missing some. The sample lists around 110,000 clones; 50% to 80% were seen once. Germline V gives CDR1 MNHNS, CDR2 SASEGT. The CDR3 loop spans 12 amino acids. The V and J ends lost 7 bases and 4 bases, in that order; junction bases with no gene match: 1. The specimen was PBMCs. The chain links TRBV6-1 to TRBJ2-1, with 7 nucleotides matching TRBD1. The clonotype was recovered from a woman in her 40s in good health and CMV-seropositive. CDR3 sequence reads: CASKGAYNEQFF. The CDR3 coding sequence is TGTGCCAGCAAGGGGGCATACAATGAGCAGTTCTTC.